This T cell receptor beta chain was identified during a study of T cell responses to AZD1222 COVID-19 vaccine. Study-wide results and caveats: Reportedly, nearly half of unique spike TCRs recognized epitopes outside B.1.351/B.1.1.7 mutations.

This clone has only a few counts. What it binds is not known. Repertoires were generated with immunoSEQ multiplex PCR, while TCRdb's copy carries only in-frame clones and drops some. The sample comprises about 140,000 clones, approximately 80% of which are singletons, and 4.1% rests with the top ten. The sequence came from an adult in good health. This material consisted of peripheral blood, taken on day 0 of AZD1222 vaccination.

The DNA of the CDR3 is TGTGCCATCAGTGACCCAGGACAGGGGGCCCGTGAAGCTTTCTTT. This translates into CAISDPGQGAREAFF. The chain combines TRBV10-3 with TRBJ1-1; 11 bases agree with TRBD1. V shed 3 bases and J 7 bases; nucleotides not matched to a gene: 7. This CDR3 has 15 amino acids. Germline CDR1 ENHRY, CDR2 SYGVKD.